This T cell receptor beta chain was documented in a study of T cells in Graves' hyperthyroidism and ophthalmopathy. Study summary: Pretreatment peripheral blood was obtained at initial diagnosis. Study-wide results and limits: Stable hyperthyroidism was separated from ophthalmopathy by a model based on 13 V-J features.

Amplified TCR beta CDR3 regions derived from RNA transcripts. HTBI primers were used for first-round RT-PCR of the TCR CDR3. TCRdb processed the multiplex PCR reads anew with MiXCR; each CDR3 protein has one entry. The table lists some 270,000 distinct CDR3 sequences, approximately 24% of them singletons. Uncontrolled infection, other autoimmune disease, pregnancy or lactation barred patients from enrollment. This clonotype is a singleton in its sample. Antigen specificity is unknown. This CDR3 comprises 13 residues. Germline V gene data show CDR1 as MNHNS and CDR2 as SASEGT. With 5 bases removed from V and 4 bases from J, the gap between germline ends came to 10 bases.

Sample: blood. The TCR sequence derives from a woman aged 40 to 55 with Graves' ophthalmopathy. The chain employs TRBV6-1 and TRBJ2-3; possibly TRBD2 for D (5 bases). The CDR3 spells CASSKTGADTQYF. CDR3 nucleotides: TGTGCCAGCAGTAAGACCGGGGCAGATACGCAGTATTTT.